This entry features one TCR beta chain sequence. Because the CDR3's place on the DNA is in doubt, the DNA is left out and the CDR3 is given as listed by TCRdb. Germline values: CDR1 SGHTA, CDR2 FQGNSA. The CDR3 has 15 amino acids, counting both end residues. Sequencing was performed with immunoSEQ multiplex PCR; in TCRdb, only in-frame clones are kept and a portion is missing. Here the sample spans under 500,000 clones, around 93% being singletons. The treatment is: around 19 received Ad26.COV2.S at low or high dose, single or two shots; roughly five received placebo; per-sample allocation not given. Sampling was performed 63 days after the first vaccine or placebo injection. The sample belongs to a study of Ad26.COV2.S vaccination and SARS-CoV-2 variants.

J is TRBJ1-5 and V is TRBV7-2. The sequence was collected from a person aged 18 to 59 who received the Ad26.COV2.S COVID-19 vaccine or a placebo. This sample comprised peripheral blood, obtained in a trial of Ad26.COV2.S vaccine versus placebo. CDR3 region: CASSFGPGLGKPQHF.